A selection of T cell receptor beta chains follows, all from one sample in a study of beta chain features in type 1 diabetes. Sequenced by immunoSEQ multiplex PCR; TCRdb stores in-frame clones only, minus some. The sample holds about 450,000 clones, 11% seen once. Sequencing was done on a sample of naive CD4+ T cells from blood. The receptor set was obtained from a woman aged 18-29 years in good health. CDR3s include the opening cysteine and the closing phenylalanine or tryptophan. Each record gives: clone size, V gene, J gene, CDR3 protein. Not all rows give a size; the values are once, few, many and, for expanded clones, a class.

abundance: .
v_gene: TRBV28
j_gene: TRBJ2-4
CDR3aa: CASSSRTPEAKNIQYF

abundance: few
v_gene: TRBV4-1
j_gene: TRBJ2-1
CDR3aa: CASSQDVYPRTGPIGEQFF

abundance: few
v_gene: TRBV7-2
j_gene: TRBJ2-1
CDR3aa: CASSFDRVGEQFF

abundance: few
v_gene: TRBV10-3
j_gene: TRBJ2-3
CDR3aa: CAISESRGGTDTQYF

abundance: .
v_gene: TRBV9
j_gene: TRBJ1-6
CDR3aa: CASSVQGDGYSPLHF

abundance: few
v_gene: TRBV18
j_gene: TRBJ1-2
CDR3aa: CASSPPTGVRNNGYTF

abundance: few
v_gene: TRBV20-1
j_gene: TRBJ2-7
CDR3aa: CSASGSYEQYF

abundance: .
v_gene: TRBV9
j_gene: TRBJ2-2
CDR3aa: CASSVVSRNTGELFF

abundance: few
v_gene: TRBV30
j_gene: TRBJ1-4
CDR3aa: CAWKAGTGAAEKLFF

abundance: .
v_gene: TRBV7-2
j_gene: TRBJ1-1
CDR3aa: CASSFRTGSTEAFF

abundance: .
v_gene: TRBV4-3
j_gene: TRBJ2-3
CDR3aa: CASSPSSGGPLSTDTQYF